The source of this T cell receptor (beta chain) is a study of beta chain features in type 1 diabetes. Study-level results: Patients and controls would share equally any PCR tilt toward shorter templates. Among all four CD4+ subsets, Type 1 diabetes patients had TCRB CDR3s that were moderately but significantly shorter. The study found fewer insertions and more deletions at VDJ junctions in type 1 diabetes patients. The similarity of naive, central memory and Treg TCRB repertoires appeared greater among patients than among healthy donors.

This clone was found a few times. Its specificity is unknown. CD4+ cells of the naive, central memory, regulatory and stem cell-like memory types were sorted via CD45RO/CCR7/CD25/CD127/CD95/CD27. cDNA synthesis used the whole RNA isolate, giving expressed TCRB sequences. The protocol was immunoSEQ multiplex PCR, while the TCRdb copy is restricted to in-frame clones and leaves out a portion. In the table there are some 350,000 clones, 8% to 10% of which are singletons. Trimming stripped 5 bases from V and 6 bases from J, with 16 bases between. This CDR3 is built from 14 residues. Germline V gene sequence: CDR1 MNHEY, CDR2 SVGAGI.

The receptor's source is a man aged 25 to 40 with type 1 diabetes. The genes are TRBV6-5 and TRBJ1-2, with D hard to call. Specimen: central memory CD4+ T cells from blood. CDR3 sequence reads: CASSEESGIDGYTF. The DNA for the CDR3 is TGTGCCAGCAGTGAAGAGTCGGGGATCGATGGCTACACCTTC.